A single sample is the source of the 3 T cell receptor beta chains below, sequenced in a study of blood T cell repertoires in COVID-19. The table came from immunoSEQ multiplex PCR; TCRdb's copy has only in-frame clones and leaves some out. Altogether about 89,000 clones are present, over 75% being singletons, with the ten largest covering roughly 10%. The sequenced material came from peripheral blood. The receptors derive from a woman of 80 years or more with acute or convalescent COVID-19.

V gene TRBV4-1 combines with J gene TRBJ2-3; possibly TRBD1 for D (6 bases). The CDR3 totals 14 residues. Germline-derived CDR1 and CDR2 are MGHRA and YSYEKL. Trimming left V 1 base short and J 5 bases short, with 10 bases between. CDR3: CASSQAETGDTQYF. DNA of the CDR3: TGCGCCAGCAGCCAAGCTGAGACAGGAGATACGCAGTATTTT.

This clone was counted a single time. The chain's CDR3 is CASDMDASGNQPQHF. The DNA for the CDR3 is TGTGCCAGCGACATGGACGCTTCAGGGAATCAGCCCCAGCATTTT. The genes are TRBV6-6 and TRBJ1-5; D is perhaps TRBD1 (5 bases). The CDR3 length is 15 residues. CDR1 and CDR2 (germline): MNHNY, SVGAGI (reference sequence). V shed 8 bases and J shed 4 bases, with 18 bases lying between them.

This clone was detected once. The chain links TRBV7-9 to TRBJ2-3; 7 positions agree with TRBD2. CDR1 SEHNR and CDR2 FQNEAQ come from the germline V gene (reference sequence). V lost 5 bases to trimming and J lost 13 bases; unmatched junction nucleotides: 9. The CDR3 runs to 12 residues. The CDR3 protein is CASSQSGVGKYF. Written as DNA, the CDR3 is TGTGCCAGCAGCCAAAGCGGGGTAGGGAAGTATTTT.